The rows below give T cell receptor beta chains drawn from one sample of a study of blood T cell repertoires in COVID-19. TCRdb's copy holds only in-frame clones and misses some; the assay was immunoSEQ multiplex PCR. Of 200,000 to 250,000 clones in the sample, 84% were seen once. Sequenced material: peripheral blood. The receptors were sampled from a man aged 25 to 40 with active or convalescent COVID-19. Both conserved end residues are trimmed from each CDR3. The order of the fields is J gene, V gene, CDR3 protein.

J: TRBJ2-7
V: TRBV5-4
CDR3: ASSPSRGYEQY

J: TRBJ1-2
V: TRBV9
CDR3: ASSVGQGDGYT

J: TRBJ1-3
V: TRBV4-2
CDR3: ASSQEGQPSGNTIY

J: TRBJ2-1
V: TRBV7-6
CDR3: ASSLAFGRGTSNEQF

J: TRBJ1-6
V: TRBV3-1/TRBV3-2
CDR3: ASSQSIGGASYNSPLH

J: TRBJ1-4
V: TRBV4-3
CDR3: ASSQDGRDNEKLF

J: TRBJ2-7
V: TRBV28
CDR3: ASSSGQGYEQY

J: TRBJ2-3
V: TRBV27
CDR3: ASRLAASTDTQY

J: TRBJ1-4
V: TRBV7-9
CDR3: ASSPPQGWREKLF

J: TRBJ1-1
V: TRBV7-2
CDR3: ASSPTLTGIGTEAF

J: TRBJ2-2
V: TRBV27
CDR3: ASRRGRGSTGELF

J: TRBJ1-5
V: TRBV9
CDR3: ASSADTHSNQPQH

J: TRBJ2-2
V: TRBV4-2
CDR3: ASSQRAGGPNTGELF

J: TRBJ1-6
V: TRBV24-1
CDR3: ATSQGGSPLH

J: TRBJ2-2
V: TRBV24-1
CDR3: ATSPGTGYTGELF

J: TRBJ2-1
V: TRBV25-1
CDR3: ASGGYLLAGEVWNEQF

J: TRBJ2-7
V: TRBV4-2
CDR3: ASSQDRPAGGFLYEQY

J: TRBJ2-2
V: TRBV27
CDR3: ASSQRGDLAGEVFNTGELF

J: TRBJ2-3
V: TRBV6-5
CDR3: ASSYAGASTDTQY

J: TRBJ2-1
V: TRBV11-1
CDR3: ASSPVAGAHNEQF

J: TRBJ2-1
V: TRBV7-8
CDR3: ASSLSEQGYNEQF

J: TRBJ2-2
V: TRBV5-1
CDR3: ASSLYGTGGESNTGELF

J: TRBJ1-1
V: TRBV5-1
CDR3: ASSHKQGRGVEAF

J: TRBJ1-2
V: TRBV5-4
CDR3: ASSTGQGNYGYT

J: TRBJ1-4
V: TRBV7-2
CDR3: ASSPGNLRQGPNEKLF

J: TRBJ1-5
V: TRBV5-6
CDR3: ASSFGGSNQPQH

J: TRBJ2-2
V: TRBV9
CDR3: ASSVTPSDTGELF

J: TRBJ1-1
V: TRBV6-2/TRBV6-3
CDR3: ASSYSKGTHEAF